The rows below give T cell receptor beta chains drawn from one sample of a study of control samples from healthy donors and cancer patients. Here immunoSEQ multiplex PCR was the method, and the copy in TCRdb shows in-frame clones only, minus some. The sample contains approximately 150,000 clones, 80% to 90% of which appear only once. Sequenced: blood. The receptors originated from a man younger than 35 in good health. The CDR3 runs from the conserved cysteine through the conserved F or W. The order of the fields is clone size, V gene, D gene, J gene, CDR3 DNA, CDR3 protein. D genes are given only for firm matches. Size is stated for part of the rows, as once, few or many counts, or as a class when the clone is expanded.

abundance: -; v_gene: TRBV18; d_gene: TRBD1; j_gene: TRBJ1-6; CDR3nt: TGTGCCAGCTCGCAGTACCGGGACAGGGGTTATAATTCACCCCTCCACTTT; CDR3aa: CASSQYRDRGYNSPLHF
abundance: few; v_gene: TRBV9; d_gene: TRBD1; j_gene: TRBJ1-6; CDR3nt: TGTGCCAGCAGCGTAGATACCAGGGGGCATTCACCCCTCCACTTT; CDR3aa: CASSVDTRGHSPLHF
abundance: -; v_gene: TRBV11-2; d_gene: -; j_gene: TRBJ1-1; CDR3nt: TGTGCCAGCAGCTCGACAGGTTTCACTGAAGCTTTCTTT; CDR3aa: CASSSTGFTEAFF
abundance: -; v_gene: TRBV6-6; d_gene: TRBD1; j_gene: TRBJ2-3; CDR3nt: TGTGCCAGCATGAGGACAGGGTTAAGTAGCACAGATACGCAGTATTTT; CDR3aa: CASMRTGLSSTDTQYF
abundance: -; v_gene: TRBV6-8; d_gene: TRBD1; j_gene: TRBJ2-7; CDR3nt: TGTGCCAGCAGTTGGCGGACAGGGGGCATCTACGAGCAGTACTTC; CDR3aa: CASSWRTGGIYEQYF
abundance: -; v_gene: TRBV28; d_gene: -; j_gene: TRBJ2-3; CDR3nt: TGTGCCAGCACGGGGGCGGTTAGCACAGATACGCAGTATTTT; CDR3aa: CASTGAVSTDTQYF
abundance: -; v_gene: TRBV6-6; d_gene: TRBD1; j_gene: TRBJ2-1; CDR3nt: TGTGCCAGCAGTTATAGGACAGGAGCCTACAATGAGCAGTTCTTC; CDR3aa: CASSYRTGAYNEQFF
abundance: -; v_gene: TRBV7-2; d_gene: TRBD2; j_gene: TRBJ2-7; CDR3nt: TGTGCCAGCAGCCGCCTGAGTGGTACCCTAGCGGGGGGAGAATACGAGCAGTACTTC; CDR3aa: CASSRLSGTLAGGEYEQYF
abundance: -; v_gene: TRBV15; d_gene: TRBD1; j_gene: TRBJ1-3; CDR3nt: TGTGCCACCAGCAGAGACAGGGGGCCTGGAAACACCATATATTTT; CDR3aa: CATSRDRGPGNTIYF
abundance: -; v_gene: TRBV7-3; d_gene: TRBD2; j_gene: TRBJ2-1; CDR3nt: TGTGCCAGCAGCTCCCTAGCGGGAGGGGGTGAGCAGTTCTTC; CDR3aa: CASSSLAGGGEQFF
abundance: -; v_gene: TRBV4-3; d_gene: TRBD1; j_gene: TRBJ1-3; CDR3nt: TGCGCCAGCAGCCTCAGACAGGGGGTACCCTCTGGAAACACCATATATTTT; CDR3aa: CASSLRQGVPSGNTIYF
abundance: -; v_gene: TRBV24-1; d_gene: -; j_gene: TRBJ2-5; CDR3nt: TGTGCCACCAGTGAAATTGGGACGGGGGACATAGAGACCCAGTACTTC; CDR3aa: CATSEIGTGDIETQYF
abundance: -; v_gene: TRBV10-3; d_gene: TRBD1; j_gene: TRBJ1-2; CDR3nt: TGTGCCATCAGTGAACCAGACAGGGGGCAGAGGAATGGCTACACCTTC; CDR3aa: CAISEPDRGQRNGYTF
abundance: -; v_gene: TRBV21-1; d_gene: -; j_gene: TRBJ1-6; CDR3nt: TGTGCCAGCAGCAAAAGCGCTGAAGGGTTGGATAATTCACCCCTCCACTTT; CDR3aa: CASSKSAEGLDNSPLHF
abundance: -; v_gene: TRBV5-1; d_gene: TRBD2; j_gene: TRBJ2-2; CDR3nt: TGCGCCAGCAGCTTGGCTAGCGGGGTTATCGGGGAGCTGTTTTTT; CDR3aa: CASSLASGVIGELFF
abundance: -; v_gene: TRBV29-1; d_gene: -; j_gene: TRBJ1-5; CDR3nt: TGCAGCGTCCGCGGGACCCAAGGGAATCAGCCCCAGCATTTT; CDR3aa: CSVRGTQGNQPQHF
abundance: -; v_gene: TRBV7-2; d_gene: TRBD2; j_gene: TRBJ2-1; CDR3nt: TGTGCCAGCAGCTTAAGACCACTAGCGGGGGGCTACAATGAGCAGTTCTTC; CDR3aa: CASSLRPLAGGYNEQFF
abundance: -; v_gene: TRBV28; d_gene: -; j_gene: TRBJ1-2; CDR3nt: TGTGCCAGCAGTTTACTAGATGGCTACACCTTC; CDR3aa: CASSLLDGYTF
abundance: -; v_gene: TRBV4-3; d_gene: TRBD1; j_gene: TRBJ2-7; CDR3nt: TGCGCCAGCAGCCCGGGACAGGGATCTTACGAGCAGTACTTC; CDR3aa: CASSPGQGSYEQYF
abundance: -; v_gene: TRBV14; d_gene: TRBD1; j_gene: TRBJ2-1; CDR3nt: TGTGCCAGCAGCCAAAGACAGGGGGCGCGGAATGAGCAGTTCTTC; CDR3aa: CASSQRQGARNEQFF
abundance: few; v_gene: TRBV30; d_gene: -; j_gene: TRBJ2-7; CDR3nt: TGTGCCTGGAGTGTAACATATTACGAGCAGTACTTC; CDR3aa: CAWSVTYYEQYF
abundance: once; v_gene: TRBV6-5; d_gene: -; j_gene: TRBJ1-1; CDR3nt: TGTGCCAGCAGTTACTCGAGGCAGTTAGGCACTGAAGCTTTCTTT; CDR3aa: CASSYSRQLGTEAFF
abundance: -; v_gene: TRBV18; d_gene: TRBD2; j_gene: TRBJ2-5; CDR3nt: TGTGCCAGCTCACCACGGGCGGGGGTACAAGAGACCCAGTACTTC; CDR3aa: CASSPRAGVQETQYF
abundance: -; v_gene: TRBV10-3; d_gene: -; j_gene: TRBJ2-5; CDR3nt: TGTGCCATCAGCAAGGACAGCCTCCAAGAGACCCAGTACTTC; CDR3aa: CAISKDSLQETQYF
abundance: once; v_gene: TRBV28; d_gene: -; j_gene: TRBJ1-3; CDR3nt: TGTGCCAGCATCAACAGGGACGGAAACACCATATATTTT; CDR3aa: CASINRDGNTIYF
abundance: -; v_gene: TRBV5-3; d_gene: -; j_gene: TRBJ2-7; CDR3nt: TGTGCCAGAAGCTTGTGGCTAGCCTACGAGCAGTACTTC; CDR3aa: CARSLWLAYEQYF
abundance: -; v_gene: TRBV6-5; d_gene: TRBD1; j_gene: TRBJ1-2; CDR3nt: TGTGCCAGCAGTCGTCGGCAGGGGGCTTTCTATGGCTACACCTTC; CDR3aa: CASSRRQGAFYGYTF
abundance: -; v_gene: TRBV4-1; d_gene: -; j_gene: TRBJ2-7; CDR3nt: TGCGCCAGCAGCCAAGAGGGGCCGGGGATGAGCTACGAGCAGTACTTC; CDR3aa: CASSQEGPGMSYEQYF
abundance: -; v_gene: TRBV28; d_gene: -; j_gene: TRBJ1-2; CDR3nt: TGTGCCAGCAGTTTAGATAGTGGGGGCTACACCTTC; CDR3aa: CASSLDSGGYTF
abundance: -; v_gene: TRBV5-1; d_gene: -; j_gene: TRBJ2-5; CDR3nt: TGCGCCAGCAGCATACAAGAGACCCAGTACTTC; CDR3aa: CASSIQETQYF
abundance: -; v_gene: TRBV29-1; d_gene: -; j_gene: TRBJ1-3; CDR3nt: TGCAGCGTTCTCCGGCAGGGAAAGTTTGGAAACACCATATATTTT; CDR3aa: CSVLRQGKFGNTIYF
abundance: -; v_gene: TRBV27; d_gene: -; j_gene: TRBJ1-2; CDR3nt: TGTGCCAGCAGTTCGGCCCCGGGGGCGCAAATCTATGGCTACACCTTC; CDR3aa: CASSSAPGAQIYGYTF
abundance: -; v_gene: TRBV28; d_gene: TRBD1; j_gene: TRBJ1-5; CDR3nt: TGTGCCAGCAGTAGGACAGGGGGCGGCAATCAGCCCCAGCATTTT; CDR3aa: CASSRTGGGNQPQHF
abundance: -; v_gene: TRBV9; d_gene: TRBD1; j_gene: TRBJ1-1; CDR3nt: TGTGCCAGCAGCCCAGGGACAGGGGGGAACACTGAAGCTTTCTTT; CDR3aa: CASSPGTGGNTEAFF
abundance: -; v_gene: TRBV5-1; d_gene: TRBD1; j_gene: TRBJ1-3; CDR3nt: TGCGCCAGCGCCCGGGACAGGGACTCTGGAAACACCATATATTTT; CDR3aa: CASARDRDSGNTIYF
abundance: -; v_gene: TRBV6-6; d_gene: -; j_gene: TRBJ1-4; CDR3nt: TGTGCCAGCAGCACCTCAGGGGAGACGGAAAAACTGTTTTTT; CDR3aa: CASSTSGETEKLFF
abundance: -; v_gene: TRBV2; d_gene: TRBD2; j_gene: TRBJ2-6; CDR3nt: TGTGCCAGCATTCCGACTAGCGGGGGGGACTCTGGGGCCAACGTCCTGACTTTC; CDR3aa: CASIPTSGGDSGANVLTF
abundance: -; v_gene: TRBV13; d_gene: -; j_gene: TRBJ2-3; CDR3nt: TGTGCCAGCAGAATAGGTGGCACAGATACGCAGTATTTT; CDR3aa: CASRIGGTDTQYF
abundance: -; v_gene: TRBV19; d_gene: -; j_gene: TRBJ1-2; CDR3nt: TGTGCCAGTAGTATAGCCGGCCAGGGATCAGGTGGCTACACCTTC; CDR3aa: CASSIAGQGSGGYTF
abundance: -; v_gene: TRBV24-1; d_gene: -; j_gene: TRBJ2-7; CDR3nt: TGTGCCACCAGTGACGGGGACGGTTACGAGCAGTACTTC; CDR3aa: CATSDGDGYEQYF
abundance: -; v_gene: TRBV7-9; d_gene: -; j_gene: TRBJ2-7; CDR3nt: TGTGCCAGCAGCTATAGGACAGCCATCTCCTACGAGCAGTACTTC; CDR3aa: CASSYRTAISYEQYF
abundance: -; v_gene: TRBV28; d_gene: TRBD2; j_gene: TRBJ2-2; CDR3nt: TGTGCCAGCAGTTTATACCGCGGGGGTGGCACCGGGGAGCTGTTTTTT; CDR3aa: CASSLYRGGGTGELFF
abundance: -; v_gene: TRBV28; d_gene: TRBD1; j_gene: TRBJ1-1; CDR3nt: TGTGCCAGCAATACCGGGACAGGGGGATTTAGTAACACTGAAGCTTTCTTT; CDR3aa: CASNTGTGGFSNTEAFF
abundance: -; v_gene: TRBV5-4; d_gene: TRBD2; j_gene: TRBJ2-1; CDR3nt: TGTGCCAGCAGCTTGGCGCCGGGGGGTGGCTCCTACAATGAGCAGTTCTTC; CDR3aa: CASSLAPGGGSYNEQFF
abundance: -; v_gene: TRBV9; d_gene: TRBD2; j_gene: TRBJ2-3; CDR3nt: TGTGCCAGCAGCGTAATGCTCCCAGCGGGGGATTCGGATACGCAGTATTTT; CDR3aa: CASSVMLPAGDSDTQYF
abundance: -; v_gene: TRBV9; d_gene: TRBD1; j_gene: TRBJ2-5; CDR3nt: TGTGCCAGCAGCGTTACGACAGGGGCGCAAGAGACCCAGTACTTC; CDR3aa: CASSVTTGAQETQYF
abundance: -; v_gene: TRBV4-2; d_gene: -; j_gene: TRBJ1-1; CDR3nt: TGTGCCAGCAGCCCCGCACCGAACACTGAAGCTTTCTTT; CDR3aa: CASSPAPNTEAFF
abundance: once; v_gene: TRBV18; d_gene: TRBD2; j_gene: TRBJ2-7; CDR3nt: TGTGCCAGCTCACCACGGTCTAGCGGGGCCTACGAGCAGTACTTC; CDR3aa: CASSPRSSGAYEQYF
abundance: -; v_gene: TRBV5-6; d_gene: -; j_gene: TRBJ2-5; CDR3nt: TGTGCCAGCAGCTTAGGCGCGTCTCAAGAGACCCAGTACTTC; CDR3aa: CASSLGASQETQYF
abundance: -; v_gene: TRBV3-1/TRBV3-2; d_gene: -; j_gene: TRBJ1-3; CDR3nt: TGTGCCAGCAGCCAGACGTCTGGAAACACCATATATTTT; CDR3aa: CASSQTSGNTIYF